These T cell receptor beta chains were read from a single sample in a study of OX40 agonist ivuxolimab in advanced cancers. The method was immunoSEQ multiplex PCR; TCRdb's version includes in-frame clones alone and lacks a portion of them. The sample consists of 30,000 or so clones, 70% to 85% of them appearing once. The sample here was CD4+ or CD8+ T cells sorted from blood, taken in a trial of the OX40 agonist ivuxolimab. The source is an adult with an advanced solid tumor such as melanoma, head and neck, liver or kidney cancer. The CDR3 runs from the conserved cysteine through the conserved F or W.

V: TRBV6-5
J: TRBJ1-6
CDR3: CASSLGGGNSPLHF

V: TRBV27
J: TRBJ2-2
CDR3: CASSFSPRGSNTGELFF

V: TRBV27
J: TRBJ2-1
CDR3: CASSLAGEGNEQFF

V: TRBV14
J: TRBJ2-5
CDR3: CASSHSETQYF

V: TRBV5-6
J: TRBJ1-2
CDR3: CASSFGQASTF

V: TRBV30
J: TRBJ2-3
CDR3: CAWSFGASTDTQYF

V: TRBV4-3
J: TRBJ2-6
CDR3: CASSQDLFSGANVLTF

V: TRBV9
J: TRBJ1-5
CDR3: CASSVGTDQPQHF

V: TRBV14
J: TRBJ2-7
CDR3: CASSRTSGTYEQYF

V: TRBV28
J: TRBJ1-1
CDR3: CASSLQGGDTEAFF

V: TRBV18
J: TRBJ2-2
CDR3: CASSPYVGLTGGENTGELFF

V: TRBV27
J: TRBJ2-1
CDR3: CASSVNYYNEQFF

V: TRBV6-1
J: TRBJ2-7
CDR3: CASSDPGVWEQYF

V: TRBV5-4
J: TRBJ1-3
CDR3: CASSLGGTGGSPGNTIYF

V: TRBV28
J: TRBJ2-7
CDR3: CASTPLAGLEVNEQYF

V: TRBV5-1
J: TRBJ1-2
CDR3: CASSLDVYAPGSYTF

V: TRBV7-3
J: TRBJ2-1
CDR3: CASSFLAGEYNEQFF

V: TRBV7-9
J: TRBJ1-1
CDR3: CASSLEGGLNTEAFF

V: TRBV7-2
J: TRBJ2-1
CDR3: CASSLLAGSYNEQFF

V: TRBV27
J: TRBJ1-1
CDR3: CASSLFGGSEAFF

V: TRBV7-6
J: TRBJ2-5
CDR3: CASTLAFGGAETQYF

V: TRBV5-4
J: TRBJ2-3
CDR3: CASSQDQGSGTDTQYF

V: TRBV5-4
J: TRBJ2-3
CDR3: CASSFLVAGGDTQYF

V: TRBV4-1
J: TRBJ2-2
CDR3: CASSQGPSGGGPGELFF

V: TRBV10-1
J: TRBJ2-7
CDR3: CASSLDRAEQYF

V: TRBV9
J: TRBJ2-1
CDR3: CASSVVVSSGSSYNEQFF

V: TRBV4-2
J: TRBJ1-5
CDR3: CASSPSPGSGQPQHF

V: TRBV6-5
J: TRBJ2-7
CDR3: CASSRTGGNEQYF

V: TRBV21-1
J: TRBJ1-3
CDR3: CASSKVRGNTIYF

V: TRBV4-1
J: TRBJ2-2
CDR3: CASSTRLAGENTGELFF

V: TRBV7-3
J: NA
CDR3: CASSLIGTGFYEQYF

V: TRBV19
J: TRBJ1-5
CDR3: CASTLGDSLHQPQHF

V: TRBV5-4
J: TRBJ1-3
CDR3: CASSSGNTIYF

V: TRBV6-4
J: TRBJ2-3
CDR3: CASSDSQLAGSDTQYF

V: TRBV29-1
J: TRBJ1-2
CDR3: CSGRDDYGYTF

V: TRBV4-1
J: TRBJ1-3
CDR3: CASSPSGRANTIYF

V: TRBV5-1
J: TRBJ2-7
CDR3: CASSFWTGGYEQYF

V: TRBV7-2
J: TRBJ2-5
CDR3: CASSLAGGQETQYF

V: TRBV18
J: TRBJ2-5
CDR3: CASSSWGVQETQYF

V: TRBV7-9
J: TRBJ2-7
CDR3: CASSLDGSYEQYF

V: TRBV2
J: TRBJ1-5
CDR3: CASSKQGAGNQPQHF

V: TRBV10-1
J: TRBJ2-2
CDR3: CATGKDTGELFF

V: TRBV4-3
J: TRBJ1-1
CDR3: CASSSGRAAEAFF

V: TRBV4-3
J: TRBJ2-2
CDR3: CASSQDLAGAGELFF

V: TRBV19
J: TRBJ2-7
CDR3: CASSKDRGGAYEQYF

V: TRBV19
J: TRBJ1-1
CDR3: CASSARTPRDTEAFF

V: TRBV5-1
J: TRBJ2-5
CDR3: CASSLGLAGGYQETQYF

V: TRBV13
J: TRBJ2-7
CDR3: CASSPRGGSLYEQYF

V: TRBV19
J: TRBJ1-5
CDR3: CASSRTGGNQPQHF

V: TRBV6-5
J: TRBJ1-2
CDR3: CASSYYSPNYGYTF